Each of the 6 T cell receptor beta chains below was sequenced from the same sample in a study of CD8+ T cells in alopecia areata. cDNA reverse transcribed from extracted RNA served as the sequencing template. The repertoire was sequenced with immunoSEQ multiplex PCR; TCRdb's copy has only in-frame clones and lacks some. Here the sample spans 180,000 or so clones, around 71% being singletons. The sequenced sample was CD8+ T cells sorted from blood, obtained at week 0. These receptors all come from a human donor with alopecia areata.

This clone was detected once. The chain couples TRBV27 to TRBJ2-1; D is ambiguous. The CDR3 has 15 amino acids. Trimming stripped 5 bases from V and 0 bases from J, with 11 bases between. Germline CDR1 reads MNHEY; CDR2 reads SMNVEV (reference sequence). Here the CDR3 DNA reads TGTGCCAGCAGTGATACAGAAAGCTCCTACAATGAGCAGTTCTTC. It is translated as CASSDTESSYNEQFF.

The gene calls are TRBV2 and TRBJ1-5; D uncertain. CDR1 and CDR2 (germline): SNHLY, FYNNEI. The CDR3 runs 14 residues. V lost 3 bases and J 5 bases, leaving 11 bases between the germline ends. The CDR3 DNA reads as TGTGCCAGCAGTGAGGCGTTATTCGATCAGCCCCAGCATTTT. Translating it yields CASSEALFDQPQHF.

The chain carries TRBV7-9 and TRBJ1-1; tentatively, D is TRBD1 (5 bases). The CDR3 loop spans 14 amino acids. Germline CDR1 is SEHNR and CDR2 is FQNEAQ (reference sequence). Trimming shortened V by 4 bases and J by 1 base, and 10 bases separated the two germline ends. CDR3 protein: CASSSGTGNTEAFF. The CDR3 DNA reads TGTGCCAGCAGCTCCGGGACCGGGAACACTGAAGCTTTCTTT.

By sample fraction, this clone is medium-sized. Different DNA sequences within this sample yield the same CDR3. The rearrangement joins TRBV18 to TRBJ1-2; D is perhaps TRBD1 (5 bases). This CDR3 is 14 amino acids long. V was trimmed by 0 bases and J by 5 bases, leaving 10 bases between them. In germline, CDR1 is KGHSH, CDR2 LQKENI. CDR3 DNA: TGTGCCAGCTCACCACCGACAGAATCGTATGGCTACACCTTC. This translates into CASSPPTESYGYTF.

V and J are TRBV11-2 and TRBJ2-5; TRBD2 might be the D (5 bases). The length of the CDR3 is 15 residues. V lost 3 bases, J lost 4 bases, and 15 bases lay in between. Per the germline V gene, CDR1 is SGHAT and CDR2 is FQNNGV. The CDR3 DNA reads as TGTGCCAGCAGCTTCGCTGGGGTAGGAGGAGAGACCCAGTACTTC. This sequence encodes CASSFAGVGGETQYF.

The rearrangement joins TRBV29-1 to TRBJ2-3, with TRBD2 matching over 10 bases. The CDR3 is 15 residues long. V lost 6 bases, J lost 2 bases, and 8 bases stayed unmatched. Germline CDR1 and CDR2: SQVTM and ANQGSEA. The CDR3 DNA reads TGCAGCGTCGACATAGCGGGGGGAAACACAGATACGCAGTATTTT. Translating it yields CSVDIAGGNTDTQYF.